The source of this TCR beta chain is a study of shared clonotypes between healthy human individuals. Germline assignment: CDR1 SNHLY and CDR2 FYNNEI. V was clipped by 6 bases and J by 2 bases; unmatched bases: 0. The CDR3 covers 14 residues. Comment on this clone: Other DNA sequences in the sample encode the same CDR3.

The assay was immunoSEQ multiplex PCR, and TCRdb's table has in-frame clones only and misses some. The data show some 680,000 clones, about 80% seen once. The V and J genes are TRBV2 and TRBJ2-7, with 14 bases lining up with TRBD2. The receptor was derived from a woman in her 30s in good health. Material for sequencing was memory CD4+ T cells sorted from blood. Regarding subset: CD45RA-negative fraction. The CDR3 DNA reads TGTGCCAGCAGGGGACTAGCGGGAGCCTACGAGCAGTACTTC. It is translated as CASRGLAGAYEQYF.